This is a list of T cell receptor beta chains from one sample in a study of blood T cell repertoires in COVID-19. Some clones are missing from TCRdb's copy, which holds only in-frame ones; the method was immunoSEQ multiplex PCR. Of tens of thousands of clones in the sample, less than 95% are singletons; the top ten hold approximately 3%. Sample: peripheral blood. Source of these receptors: a man aged 50 to 59 with acute or convalescent COVID-19. Both conserved end residues are part of each CDR3. Each record gives: CDR3 protein, CDR3 DNA, V gene, clone size, J gene, D gene. The D gene is left open where the match is weak. Rows give clone size only sometimes, using once, few, many, or a class for an expanded clone.

CASSWGGGVYNSPLHF TGTGCCAGCAGCTGGGGAGGGGGAGTCTATAATTCACCCCTCCACTTT TRBV5-8 - TRBJ1-6 -
CASGGGINEKLFF TGTGCCAGCGGCGGAGGGATTAATGAAAAACTGTTTTTT TRBV7-6 - TRBJ1-4 -
CASRAGLAGDNEQFF TGTGCCAGCAGAGCGGGACTAGCGGGGGACAATGAGCAGTTCTTC TRBV2 - TRBJ2-1 TRBD2
CSVEAQRGTDTQYF TGCAGCGTTGAAGCCCAGCGGGGCACAGATACGCAGTATTTT TRBV29-1 - TRBJ2-3 -
CASSSGTGGNYEQYF TGTGCCAGCAGCTCGGGGACAGGGGGGAACTACGAGCAGTACTTC TRBV11-2 - TRBJ2-7 TRBD1
CASSGGQGVFYEQYF TGCGCCAGCAGCGGCGGACAGGGCGTTTTCTACGAGCAGTACTTC TRBV5-1 - TRBJ2-7 TRBD1
CASSSLTGGYGYTF TGTGCCAGCAGCTCGTTGACAGGGGGCTATGGCTACACCTTC TRBV7-8 - TRBJ1-2 TRBD1
CASRGANQPQHF TGTGCAAGCCGGGGGGCCAATCAGCCCCAGCATTTT TRBV12-3/TRBV12-4 - TRBJ1-5 -
CASSQGGSYNSPLHF TGTGCCAGCAGCCAGGGGGGCTCCTATAATTCACCCCTCCACTTT TRBV14 - TRBJ1-6 -
CASSLGQGDQPQHF TGTGCCAGCAGCCTTGGACAGGGGGATCAGCCCCAGCATTTT TRBV6-5 - TRBJ1-5 TRBD1
CASSLPGLVREAFF TGTGCCAGCAGCCTCCCGGGACTGGTAAGGGAAGCTTTCTTT TRBV6-5 - TRBJ1-1 -
CASSDPMGQGYNEQFF TGTGCCAGCAGTGACCCAATGGGACAGGGTTACAATGAGCAGTTCTTC TRBV2 - TRBJ2-1 TRBD1
CASSLRQDHSPLHF TGTGCCAGCAGTTTAAGACAGGACCATTCACCCCTCCACTTT TRBV28 - TRBJ1-6 -
CASRGLAGGHFEQYF TGTGCCAGCAGGGGACTAGCGGGGGGTCATTTTGAGCAGTACTTC TRBV6-5 - TRBJ2-7 TRBD2
CATSVPGTGGETQYF TGTGCCACCAGTGTTCCCGGGACAGGGGGAGAGACCCAGTACTTC TRBV24-1 - TRBJ2-5 TRBD1
CASSSQGAPTETQYF TGTGCCAGCAGCTCACAGGGGGCGCCGACAGAGACCCAGTACTTC TRBV7-3 few TRBJ2-5 TRBD1
CSVDLEPAYGYTF TGCAGCGTTGACTTGGAGCCCGCGTATGGCTACACCTTC TRBV29-1 - TRBJ1-2 -
CASSTTGTRVANEQFF TGTGCCAGCAGCACAACCGGGACTAGAGTAGCCAATGAGCAGTTCTTC TRBV7-3 - TRBJ2-1 TRBD2
CASIPRGSGSHQPQHF TGTGCCAGCATCCCGAGGGGGAGCGGTTCGCATCAGCCCCAGCATTTT TRBV28 - TRBJ1-5 -
CASSPGTTNEKLFF TGTGCCAGCTCACCTGGCACAACTAATGAAAAACTGTTTTTT TRBV18 - TRBJ1-4 -
CATSDGGASYEQYF TGTGCCACCAGTGACGGGGGGGCCTCCTACGAGCAGTACTTC TRBV24-1 - TRBJ2-7 TRBD2
CASSQSPTGRPNEKLFF TGCGCCAGCAGTCAATCTCCAACGGGTCGGCCTAATGAAAAACTGTTTTTT TRBV23-1 - TRBJ1-4 -
CAWDPHGTYEQFF TGTGCCTGGGATCCGCACGGGACTTATGAGCAGTTCTTC TRBV30 - TRBJ2-1 -